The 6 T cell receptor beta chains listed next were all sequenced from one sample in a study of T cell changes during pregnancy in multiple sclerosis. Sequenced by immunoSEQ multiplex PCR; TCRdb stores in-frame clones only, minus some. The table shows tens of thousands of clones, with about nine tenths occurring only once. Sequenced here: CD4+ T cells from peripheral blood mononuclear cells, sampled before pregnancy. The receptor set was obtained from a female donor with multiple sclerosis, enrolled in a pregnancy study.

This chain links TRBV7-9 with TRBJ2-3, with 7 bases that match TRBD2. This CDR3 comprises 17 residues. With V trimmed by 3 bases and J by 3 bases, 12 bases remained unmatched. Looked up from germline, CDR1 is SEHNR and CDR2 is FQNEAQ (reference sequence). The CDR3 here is CASSLAAGTRGTDTQYF. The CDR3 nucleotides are TGTGCCAGCAGCTTGGCAGCGGGGACCCGAGGGACAGATACGCAGTATTTT.

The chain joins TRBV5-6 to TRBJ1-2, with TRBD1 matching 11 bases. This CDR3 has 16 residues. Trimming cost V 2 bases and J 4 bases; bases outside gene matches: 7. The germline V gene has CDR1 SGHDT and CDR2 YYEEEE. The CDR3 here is CASSLARTGGSYGYTF. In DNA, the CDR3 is TGTGCCAGCAGCTTAGCCCGGACAGGGGGCAGCTATGGCTACACCTTC.

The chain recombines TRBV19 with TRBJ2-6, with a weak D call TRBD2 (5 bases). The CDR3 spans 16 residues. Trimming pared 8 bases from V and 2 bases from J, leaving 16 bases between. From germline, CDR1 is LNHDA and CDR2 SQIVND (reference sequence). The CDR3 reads CASRDHPGTGANVLTF. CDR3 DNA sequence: TGTGCCAGTCGCGATCATCCGGGGACTGGGGCCAACGTCCTGACTTTC. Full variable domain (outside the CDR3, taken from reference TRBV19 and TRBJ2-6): DGGITQSPKYLFRKEGQNVTLSCEQNLNHDAMYWYRQDPGQGLRLIYYSQIVNDFQKGDIAEGYSVSREKKESFPLTVTSAQKNPTAFYLCASRDHPGTGANVLTFGAGSRLTVL.

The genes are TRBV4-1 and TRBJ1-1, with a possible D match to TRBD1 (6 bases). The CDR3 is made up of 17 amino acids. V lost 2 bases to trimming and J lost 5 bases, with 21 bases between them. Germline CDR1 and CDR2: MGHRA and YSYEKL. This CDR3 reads CASSQFSRTGFETEAFF. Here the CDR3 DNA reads TGCGCCAGCAGCCAATTTTCGCGAACAGGGTTTGAGACTGAAGCTTTCTTT.

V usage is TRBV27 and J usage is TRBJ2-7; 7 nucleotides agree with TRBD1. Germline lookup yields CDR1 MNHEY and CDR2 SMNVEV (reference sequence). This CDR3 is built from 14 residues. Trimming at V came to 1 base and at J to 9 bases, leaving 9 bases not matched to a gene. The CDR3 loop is CASSLLGGAFGQYF. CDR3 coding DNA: TGTGCCAGCAGTTTATTAGGGGGCGCGTTCGGGCAGTACTTC.

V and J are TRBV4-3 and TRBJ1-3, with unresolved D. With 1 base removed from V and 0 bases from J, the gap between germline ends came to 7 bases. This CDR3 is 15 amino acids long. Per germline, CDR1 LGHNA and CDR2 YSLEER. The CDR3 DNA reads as TGCGCCAGCAGCCAAGCCCCAGGCTCTGGAAACACCATATATTTT. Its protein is CASSQAPGSGNTIYF.